The next 28 T cell receptor beta chains were all read from a single sample in a study of CD8 T cells in ankylosing spondylitis. Study-level findings and limits: Ankylosing spondylitis blood appeared to carry a characteristic TCR beta motif of seven to nine highly homologous variants.

Antigens for these TCRs are unknown. TCRdb itself ran the 5' RACE reads through MiXCR, one entry per CDR3 protein. The repertoire holds more than 600,000 distinct CDR3 sequences, around 19% seen once, with around 19% in the top ten. Specimen: blood, either unsorted or a sorted T cell fraction (not recorded which). The receptors were gathered from a male donor with ankylosing spondylitis.

This clonotype has at least ten counts. This chain uses TRBV10-3 with TRBJ2-7; 10 bases align to TRBD2. Germline CDR1 reads ENHRY; CDR2 reads SYGVKD. Trimming removed 9 bases from V and 1 base from J; junction bases left unmatched: 3. The CDR3 covers 13 residues. CDR3 nucleotides: TGTGCCATAGCGGGAGGGCGTTCCTACGAGCAGTACTTC. It specifies CAIAGGRSYEQYF.

The chain joins TRBV5-1 to TRBJ1-2, with 9 bases matching TRBD1. After removal of 3 bases from V and 7 bases from J, the junction contained 10 bases not matched to a gene. CDR3 length: 15 residues. Germline CDR1 SGHRS, CDR2 YFSETQ. CDR3 bases: TGCGCCAGCAGCTCCGGGACAGGGATGATTGGTGGCTACACCTTC. Amino acids: CASSSGTGMIGGYTF. The entire variable domain, with the rest obtained from reference TRBV5-1 and TRBJ1-2, is as follows: KAGVTQTPRYLIKTRGQQVTLSCSPISGHRSVSWYQQTPGQGLQFLFEYFSETQRNKGNFPGRFSGRQFSNSRSEMNVSTLELGDSALYLCASSSGTGMIGGYTFGSGTRLTVV.

The rearrangement joins TRBV3-1 to TRBJ1-4; D perhaps matches TRBD1 (5 bases). The V and J ends lost 4 bases and 6 bases respectively, with 15 bases between them. Germline CDR1 LGHDT, CDR2 YNNKEL (reference sequence). The CDR3 contains 15 residues. The CDR3 nucleotides are TGTGCCAGCAGCCCGAGACAGCCCGCGGATGAAAAACTGTTTTTT. Its translation is CASSPRQPADEKLFF.

J is TRBJ1-1 and V is TRBV7-9, with TRBD1 matching over 7 bases. The germline CDR1 and CDR2 sequences are SEHNR and FQNEAQ (reference sequence). The V segment lost 5 bases and the J segment 1 base; nucleotides outside the gene matches: 10. This CDR3 is built from 16 residues. The CDR3 DNA reads as TGTGCCAGCAGCACACAAGACTGGGACAGGAACACTGAAGCTTTCTTT. Its protein is CASSTQDWDRNTEAFF.

In this sample, this clonotype turned up many times. The V and J genes are TRBV7-2 and TRBJ2-1, with D maybe TRBD2 (6 bases). Trimming left V 4 bases short and J 2 bases short, with 12 bases between. This CDR3 region has 15 residues. Germline loops: CDR1 SGHTA, CDR2 FQGNSA. The CDR3 spells CASSSFPGAYNEQFF. The CDR3 coding sequence is TGTGCCAGCAGCTCCTTTCCGGGGGCCTACAATGAGCAGTTCTTC.

The chain uses TRBV29-1 and TRBJ2-1; 10 bases align to TRBD1. Unmatched junction bases numbered 4, after V lost 0 bases and J lost 5 bases. In germline, CDR1 is SQVTM, CDR2 ANQGSEA. This CDR3 is 15 amino acids long. CDR3 amino acids: CSVEDRGTGDNEQFF. The CDR3 DNA reads as TGCAGCGTTGAAGATCGAGGGACAGGGGACAATGAGCAGTTCTTC.

Comments on this clonotype: Being one base from a much bigger clone, this may be a read error. The chain employs TRBV13 and TRBJ2-5; no definite D call. CDR3 length equals 22 residues. The germline V gene encodes CDR1 PRHDT and CDR2 FYEKMQ (reference sequence). The V and J ends lost 4 bases and 1 base respectively, with 34 bases between them. The CDR3 spells CASSSSSLGWSLGMKVQETQYF. The DNA of the CDR3 is TGTGCCAGCAGCTCCAGCAGCCTGGGGTGGTCTCTGGGCATGAAAGTCCAAGAGACCCAGTACTTC. Looking up the rest from reference TRBV13 and TRBJ2-5 gives the full variable domain: AAGVIQSPRHLIKEKRETATLKCYPIPRHDTVYWYQQGPGQDPQFLISFYEKMQSDKGSIPDRFSAQQFSDYHSELNMSSLELGDSALYFCASSSSSLGWSLGMKVQETQYFGPGTRLLVL.

The chain employs TRBV7-9 and TRBJ2-1; D gene ambiguous. The V gene's germline CDR1 is SEHNR and CDR2 FQNEAQ (reference sequence). This CDR3 contains 15 residues. V dropped 5 bases and J dropped 3 bases, with 14 bases sitting between them. The DNA of the CDR3 is TGTGCCAGCAGCCGAGGTCCGGGCAGCTACAATGAGCAGTTCTTC. Translating it yields CASSRGPGSYNEQFF.

J is TRBJ2-3 and V is TRBV5-5, with D unclear. Germline-derived CDR1 and CDR2 are SGHKS and YYEKEE (reference sequence). CDR3 size: 12 residues. V was cut by 1 base and J by 5 bases, with 5 bases left in between. The CDR3 here is CASSLPEDTQYF. The CDR3 nucleotides read TGTGCCAGCAGCTTGCCCGAAGATACGCAGTATTTT.

This clonotype was counted at least ten times. This sequence joins TRBV5-1 and TRBJ1-1, with D unresolved. Trimming left V 0 bases short and J 1 base short, with 10 bases between. Per the germline V gene, CDR1 is SGHRS and CDR2 is YFSETQ. The CDR3 runs to 15 residues. CDR3 loop: CASSLDVGGNTEAFF. The DNA of the CDR3 is TGCGCCAGCAGCTTGGATGTGGGCGGGAACACTGAAGCTTTCTTT.

This chain uses TRBV27 with TRBJ2-3; 7 bases agree with TRBD2. Trimming cost V 3 bases and J 10 bases; bases outside gene matches: 13. CDR3 size: 15 residues. Germline V gene sequence: CDR1 MNHEY, CDR2 SMNVEV (reference sequence). DNA of the CDR3: TGTGCCAGCAGTTTTACCGGGACTAACCCCTTTCCGCAGTATTTT. Translating it yields CASSFTGTNPFPQYF.

The table lists this clonotype with a few counts. J is TRBJ2-1 and V is TRBV7-8; 11 nucleotides agree with TRBD2. Germline CDR1 reads SGHVS; CDR2 reads FQNEAQ. This CDR3 comprises 15 residues. With 2 bases clipped from V and 15 bases from J, the junction kept 12 bases outside the gene matches. CDR3 residues: CASSLLPSGGRVRFF. DNA for the CDR3: TGTGCCAGCAGCTTACTTCCTAGCGGGGGGAGGGTTCGGTTCTTC.

This clonotype came up a few times. The V and J genes are TRBV12-3 or TRBV12-4 and TRBJ2-1; possibly TRBD2 for D (5 bases). The CDR3 covers 14 residues. V gave up 2 bases and J gave up 7 bases, with 12 bases separating them. CDR3 bases: TGTGCCAGCAGTTTATCGTCGGGGTGGAATGAGCAGTTCTTC. This encodes CASSLSSGWNEQFF.

This clonotype was detected a few times. The chain employs TRBV12-3 or TRBV12-4 and TRBJ1-2, with TRBD1 matching over 7 bases. The J segment lost 3 bases and the V segment lost 4 bases, leaving 5 bases of the junction unmatched. The CDR3 is 14 amino acids. CDR3 sequence: CASSSQTGHYGYTF. DNA for the CDR3: TGTGCCAGCAGTTCACAGACAGGGCACTATGGCTACACCTTC.

The chain combines TRBV20-1 with TRBJ2-1; tentative D call: TRBD1 (5 bases). V shed 0 bases and J shed 2 bases, with 8 bases lying between them. CDR1 DFQATT and CDR2 SNEGSKA come from the germline V gene (reference sequence). CDR3 length: 14 amino acids. CDR3 protein: CSAREGLAYNEQFF. The CDR3 DNA follows: TGCAGTGCTAGAGAGGGGCTAGCCTACAATGAGCAGTTCTTC.

The J gene is TRBJ2-1, the V gene TRBV12-3 or TRBV12-4; TRBD1 matches 7 bases. Unmatched junction bases numbered 5, after V lost 5 bases and J lost 4 bases. This CDR3 has 14 residues. CDR3 nucleotide sequence: TGTGCCAGCAGTGAGGGACAGCCTTACAATGAGCAGTTCTTC. Translating it yields CASSEGQPYNEQFF.

Written as DNA, the CDR3 is TGTGCCAGCGGCTTTGGGGGCGGCAACTATGGCTACACCTTC. Translation: CASGFGGGNYGYTF. V is TRBV28 and J is TRBJ1-2; D possibly corresponds to TRBD1 (6 bases). Trimming stripped 8 bases from V and 2 bases from J, with 15 bases between. The CDR3 is made up of 14 amino acids. Per the germline V gene, CDR1 is MDHEN and CDR2 is SYDVKM.

This clonotype was counted a few times. The V gene is TRBV20-1, the J gene TRBJ1-1; 8 nucleotides align to TRBD1. This CDR3 has 13 residues. The germline gives CDR1 DFQATT, CDR2 SNEGSKA (reference sequence). V dropped 7 bases and J dropped 5; count of bases not matched to a gene: 9. Here the CDR3 reads CSGKQGVETEAFF. The CDR3 DNA follows: TGCAGTGGGAAACAGGGGGTTGAAACTGAAGCTTTCTTT.

The chain recombines TRBV20-1 with TRBJ1-3, with D perhaps matching TRBD1 (6 bases). Trimming removed 0 bases from V and 9 bases from J, with 12 bases in between. Germline-derived CDR1 and CDR2 are DFQATT and SNEGSKA (reference sequence). The CDR3 has 13 residues. The CDR3 region has the DNA TGCAGTGCTAGAGATTCAGGGGAAGGCACCATATATTTT. Its translation is CSARDSGEGTIYF.

The chain carries TRBV7-3 and TRBJ2-1; no definite D call. Germline CDR1 reads SGHTA; CDR2 reads FQGTGA. The CDR3 sequence is 15 residues long. Trimming shortened V by 5 bases and J by 5 bases, and 16 bases separated the two germline ends. CDR3 protein: CASSPLGREDNEQFF. The CDR3 DNA reads as TGTGCCAGCAGCCCCCTAGGGCGAGAGGACAATGAGCAGTTCTTC. Looking up the rest from reference TRBV7-3 and TRBJ2-1 gives the full variable domain: GAGVSQTPSNKVTEKGKYVELRCDPISGHTALYWYRQSLGQGPEFLIYFQGTGAADDSGLPNDRFFAVRPEGSVSTLKIQRTERGDSAVYLCASSPLGREDNEQFFGPGTRLTVL.

This chain uses TRBV29-1 with TRBJ2-3; 10 bases are a match to TRBD2. J gave up 1 base and V 2 bases, and 15 bases lay outside the gene matches. The CDR3 spans 19 residues. Germline loops: CDR1 SQVTM, CDR2 ANQGSEA. The chain's CDR3 is CSVEWYLTSGVGGTDTQYF. CDR3 DNA: TGCAGCGTTGAATGGTACCTAACTAGCGGGGTTGGGGGCACAGATACGCAGTATTTT.

The CDR3 protein is CASSLAGLALNTGELFF. Written as DNA, the CDR3 is TGTGCCAGCAGCTTGGCCGGACTAGCGCTGAACACCGGGGAGCTGTTTTTT. V usage is TRBV5-8 and J usage is TRBJ2-2; 9 bases match TRBD2. Germline values: CDR1 SGHTS, CDR2 YDEGEE. The CDR3 sequence is 17 residues long. With V trimmed by 0 bases and J by 1 base, 4 bases remained unmatched. Full variable domain (rest looked up from reference TRBV5-8 and TRBJ2-2): EAGVTQSPTHLIKTRGQQATLRCSPISGHTSVYWYQQALGLGLQFLLWYDEGEERNRGNFPPRFSGRQFPNYSSELNVNALELEDSALYLCASSLAGLALNTGELFFGEGSRLTVL.

The genes are TRBV12-3 or TRBV12-4 and TRBJ2-7; TRBD2 aligns across 9 bases. V lost 8 bases to trimming and J lost 7 bases; unmatched junction nucleotides: 9. This CDR3 has 13 residues. CDR3 region: CASCNAGGREQYF. DNA for the CDR3: TGTGCCAGCTGTAACGCGGGGGGGAGGGAGCAGTACTTC.

The gene calls are TRBV4-1 and TRBJ2-1; 7 bases are a match to TRBD2. Unmatched junction bases numbered 16, after V lost 1 base and J lost 4 bases. This CDR3 is 19 amino acids long. The germline V gene has CDR1 MGHRA and CDR2 YSYEKL. DNA for the CDR3: TGCGCCAGCAGCCAAGCTCGGGGCCTAGCGGAGACTACTTACAATGAGCAGTTCTTC. This translates into CASSQARGLAETTYNEQFF.

V gene TRBV5-1 combines with J gene TRBJ2-3; 13 nucleotides align to TRBD2. This CDR3 has 15 residues. The V and J ends lost 4 bases and 4 bases, in that order; junction bases with no gene match: 3. The germline gives CDR1 SGHRS, CDR2 YFSETQ. CDR3 protein: CASSTSGRAADTQYF. For the CDR3, the DNA is TGCGCCAGCAGCACTAGCGGGAGGGCCGCAGATACGCAGTATTTT.

In its sample, this clonotype was seen a few times. The chain combines TRBV27 with TRBJ2-7; TRBD2 aligns across 7 bases. Trimming took 10 bases from V and 3 from J; bases not matched to a gene: 9. CDR1 is MNHEY and CDR2 is SMNVEV in the germline V gene (reference sequence). The CDR3 spans 13 residues. CDR3 residues: CATAPGGYYEQYF. Written as DNA, the CDR3 is TGTGCCACCGCTCCGGGGGGATACTACGAGCAGTACTTC.

V usage is TRBV25-1 and J usage is TRBJ2-1; D perhaps matches TRBD1 (5 bases). Trimming removed 3 bases from V and 9 bases from J, with 9 bases in between. Germline assignment: CDR1 MGHDK and CDR2 SYGVNS. The CDR3 sequence is 12 residues long. The CDR3 coding sequence is TGTGCCAGCAGTGAGTCAGGGATTGAGCAGTTCTTC. Its translation: CASSESGIEQFF.

In its sample, this clonotype was seen a few times. The chain has TRBV2 and TRBJ2-7; D unresolved. Trimming stripped 3 bases from V and 5 bases from J, with 5 bases between. Looked up from germline, CDR1 is SNHLY and CDR2 is FYNNEI. The CDR3 runs to 11 residues. The CDR3 is CASSDRHEQYF. The CDR3 DNA is TGTGCCAGCAGTGATAGGCACGAGCAGTACTTC.